This entry is about one TCR beta chain. Per the original data handling: Estimates of nucleated cell counts were drawn from the amplification of reference gene primers. Sequenced by immunoSEQ multiplex PCR; TCRdb stores in-frame clones only, minus some. That table supplies the V and J calls and clone size; D and trimming were determined from the DNA. The sample carries about 100,000 clones, about 88% recorded once. The sample originates from a study of blood T cell repertoires in COVID-19. About the study: Spain, Italy and the United States supplied samples that represented acute and convalescent COVID-19. PBMCs, B-cell-depleted T cells, or T cells were the source of the cDNA or gDNA that made up the material.

The length of the CDR3 is 19 residues. Unmatched junction bases numbered 12, after V lost 0 bases and J lost 2 bases. The chain employs TRBV23-1 and TRBJ1-5; TRBD1 matches 8 bases. Being an ORF, TRBV23-1 has a function that is uncertain. The material sequenced was peripheral blood. The receptor's source is a man aged 25 to 40 in a cohort sampled during active COVID-19. The CDR3 nucleotides are TGCGCCAGCAGTCAATCCGGAACTAATGACAGGGGTCGCAATCAGCCCCAGCATTTT. Translation: CASSQSGTNDRGRNQPQHF.